This T cell receptor (beta chain) was identified during a study of cytomegalovirus exposure and HLA in healthy donors (dated by TCRdb to about 2017). The study in broad terms: According to an earlier analysis of a few hundred of the donors, about 190 million T cells yielded roughly 100 million unique TCR beta sequences and more than 250 Gb of sequence data. Around 330 gigabases of sequencing data and around 88 million unique TCR sequences made up an early release that covered over 550 HLA-typed donors. The genetic ancestry cluster associated with self-reported Caucasian donors included roughly four fifths of the approximately 430 genotyped donors. The aim of the study was to test whether cataloging public T cell receptors could identify signatures of past pathogen exposure. The study profiled the T cell repertoires of hundreds of subjects by immunosequencing and related them to cytomegalovirus serostatus. Along with the roughly 710-subject first cohort, a separate validation cohort of some 130 different subjects was used. High-throughput TCR immunosequencing, statistical association of individual TCRs with disease status, and machine learning were combined to predict cytomegalovirus infection status. To study patterns of TCR occurrence, a later analysis re-analyzed previously published TCR beta repertoires from around 670 donors and added high-resolution HLA genotyping. Rather than using new phenotypic data, the later analysis identified candidate immune exposures from TCR beta sequences and from how often those sequences occurred across donors. To decide whether each TCR beta V gene segment behaved as functional or pseudogenic, an earlier analysis of several hundred of the donors relied on high-throughput TCR beta sequencing. Donor age, sex, ethnicity and CMV serostatus were collected together with the repertoire data. A later genetic analysis used genome-wide SNP genotypes for about 60% of the 666 donors, treating that subset as a discovery cohort. All discovery cohort repertoires had been generated on a single sequencing platform. HLA typing included class I and class II loci at four-digit resolution. The number of typed donors differed by locus: roughly 620-630 for A, B, C, DRB1 and DQB1; 500 to 550 for DQA1; over 600 for DPA1; and some 450 for DPB1. Several DR-DQ haplotypes were treated as single units for association and clustering because of strong linkage in the cohort. Among 398 genotyped donors of the cohort, an average of about 240,000 unique TCR beta nucleotide sequences were sequenced per donor, roughly 20% of them non-productive. Summary of the overall study and its limitations: Linkage disequilibrium might explain the correlated functional status among segregating V segments, but an unknown experimental factor could not be excluded. A further reported finding was that TCR beta sequences accurately predicted the HLA-A and HLA-B alleles for most subjects in the first cohort. A later genetic analysis associated a missense DCLRE1C variant with V-gene and J-gene trimming of TCR beta chains, and an independent cohort replicated the association. Most TCR sequences were observed very rarely across donors, whereas some public TCRs were present in many individuals. Strong co-occurrence of HLA alleles, especially DR and DQ, made assigning TCR associations to individual alleles difficult. In a later analysis, most CMV-associated TCR beta chains were found to appear HLA-restricted, with HLA associations seemingly driven largely by CMV exposure. According to a later analysis, TCR association rates differed among HLA loci, with DRB1 alleles showing the most associated TCRs and HLA-C alleles showing the fewest. Several of the top co-occurrence clusters appeared to be linked to parvovirus B19, influenza, CMV and Epstein-Barr virus, according to a later analysis. In this cohort, only TCR beta chains were sequenced, and detectable features were limited by the absence of alpha or paired-chain data. The earlier analysis of some 540 of the donors excluded some 15 rarely observed V segments, including chromosome 9 orphons, because counts were too low. A later analysis found that HLA-associated TCR beta chains were more clonally expanded and had lower generation probabilities than equally common non-associated chains. In an earlier analysis of 587 of the donors, most TCR beta V segments appeared in productive rearrangements about 90% or about 30% of the time, broadly matching IMGT annotations. The study gave a list of over 150 TCR beta chains associated with cytomegalovirus. Because some donors lacked HLA typing at each locus, the association tests relied only on the typed subset. A cluster of highly shared sequence variants was judged likely to be a technical artifact of the sequencing pipeline. The authors suggested that the approach could potentially be extended to other disease states and immunological phenotypes. Specific HLA alleles were associated with 15,000 to 20,000 TCR beta sequences at a false discovery rate of 0.05 in a later analysis. Three of the identified cytomegalovirus-associated TCR beta chains were confirmed in vitro to be specific for cytomegalovirus antigens. Because the 87-base-pair reads could not distinguish some IMGT-functional V segments, including TRBV6-2 and TRBV6-3, those segments were excluded. The classifier was reported to diagnose cytomegalovirus status with high specificity and sensitivity in both the original cohort and the validation cohort. Compared with the roughly 600-donor mean, donors in an Asian-associated ancestry cluster had fewer N-insertions in productive TCRs, according to a later genetic analysis. Roughly uniform sequencing depth across donors was assumed in presence/absence analyses, although this assumption may not hold. The only immune exposure information available for the cohort was CMV serostatus.

In total, roughly 710 healthy bone marrow donors made up the cohort. At the time of sampling, every cohort member was nominally healthy, though immune exposures that went unrecorded were likely present. The donor tested CMV seronegative, placing the donor among the roughly 400 seronegative members of the cohort. A peripheral blood sample was collected from each donor, and TCR beta sequencing was performed on peripheral blood mononuclear cells. Genomic DNA extraction from the blood cell samples was performed with the Qiagen DNeasy Blood Extraction Kit. Trimming at the junction amounts to 0 bases on V and 5 bases on J, and the germline ends lie 13 bases apart. The germline V gene gives CDR1 as SGHTA and CDR2 as FQGNSA. CDR3 length: 15 amino acids, cysteine to phenylalanine. Solely the CDR3 DNA is kept, with 45 bases framed from the first base. The library relied on the immunoSEQ multiplex PCR assay. A mixture of 60 forward primers for TCR Vbeta segments and 13 reverse primers for TCR Jbeta segments was used in the multiplex PCR. The CDR3 region of rearranged TCR beta genes was amplified from genomic DNA with a multiplex PCR assay. The Illumina HiSeq System was used to sequence the amplified TCR beta libraries as 87-base-pair reads. Under the source paper's analysis protocol: A later analysis counted about 80 million unique TCR beta chains across the 550 to 800 repertoires, and approximately 11 million of these chains were shared by at least two donors. To remove PCR and sequencing errors, raw reads were error-corrected and collapsed into unique sequences using a nearest-neighbor algorithm that merged closely related sequences. Alignment of CDR3 sequences to IMGT reference sequences was used to assign V, D and J gene segments. Each retained sequence needed at least a six-nucleotide match to both a V gene segment and a J gene segment. Rearrangements were called productive when the CDR3 lacked stop codons and stayed in frame with V and J; all others were non-productive. Following IMGT convention, CDR3 was defined as the stretch from the second conserved V-encoded cysteine to the conserved J-encoded phenylalanine. The earlier analysis of about 640 of the donors excluded any sequence lacking an unambiguous match to a single V gene segment. An earlier analysis of 587 of the donors classified V segments as functional when productive rearrangements were above 56.7% and as segregating when the standard deviation between donors was above 5%. A statistical classification framework was built for diagnosing cytomegalovirus status from the catalog of TCR beta chain sequences. In a later analysis, V and J genes were assigned by comparing TCR nucleotide sequences against IMGT/GENE-DB human TR gene sequences. A later analysis assigned CDR3 sequences and most-parsimonious VDJ recombination scenarios with the TCRdist pipeline. In a later analysis, each TCR beta chain was defined by its CDR3 amino acid sequence together with its V-gene family, and reads lacking a unique V-gene family were excluded. To address suspected cross-contamination and a sequencing artifact, a later analysis removed 592 highly shared, low-generation-probability nucleotide sequences. In a later analysis, a clonal expansion index was calculated for each public chain from normalized within-repertoire ranks of inferred template counts. A later analysis computed generation probabilities with a VDJ recombination model fitted to out-of-frame rearrangements, and checked the results against IGoR. In a later analysis, TCR-TCR, TCR-HLA and TCR-CMV co-occurrence was scored with hypergeometric tests, and a repertoire-size bias correction was applied to TCR pairs. A later analysis estimated false discovery rates by permuting HLA or CMV assignments 20 times. In a later analysis, co-occurring TCRs were grouped using DBSCAN, and TCRdist sequence similarity was added for clustering within HLA-allele-positive subsets. Repertoires with fewer than 30,000 or more than 120,000 public chains were left out of co-occurrence clustering, as were several repertoires with anomalous nucleotide sharing. Here the immuneACCESS table is served through TCRdb, limited to in-frame sequences with V and J called. Missing clones are a known gap in these copies; in checked studies unresolved V genes cover under half, and the rest lacks a known reason. V and J calls and clone size come straight from that table; D and trimming were deduced from the DNA. Recorded for this sample are some 210,000 clones; around 86% of them occurred a single time. The top ten constitute 1.3% of the sample.

As for this clone: Its antigen is unknown. There are no base qualities to consult, and no much larger clone falls within one base.

This TCR derives from a young man in good health and CMV-seronegative. The specimen sequenced was PBMCs. This chain joins TRBV7-2 to TRBJ2-5; the D region possibly corresponds to TRBD2 (5 bases align). The nucleotide sequence reads as follows: TGTGCCAGCAGCTTAGCGGTCATCCAGCGGGAGACCCAGTACTTC. This encodes CASSLAVIQRETQYF.